This T cell receptor beta chain was identified during a study of Ad26.COV2.S vaccination and SARS-CoV-2 variants. Overall study findings and caveats: Placebo recipients trailed vaccine recipients in spike-specific TCR breadth.

Details on this clone: The target antigen is unknown.

Repertoires were generated with immunoSEQ multiplex PCR, while TCRdb's copy carries only in-frame clones and drops some. The repertoire consists of about 320,000 clones, with over 80% occurring once and the leading ten covering 2.1%. Treatment given: roughly 18 received Ad26.COV2.S at low or high dose, single or two shots; several received placebo; per-sample allocation not given. The samples were gathered on day 63 after the first injection of vaccine or placebo. The receptor comes from a person aged 18-65 years who received the Ad26.COV2.S COVID-19 vaccine or a placebo. The source material was peripheral blood, sampled in a trial of Ad26.COV2.S vaccine versus placebo.

The CDR3 here is CAWTSTKLVAPDTQYF. The CDR3 coding sequence is TGTGCCTGGACTTCCACCAAACTTGTTGCCCCAGATACGCAGTATTTT. The chain links TRBV30 to TRBJ2-3; D is uncertain. Germline V gives CDR1 GTSNPN, CDR2 SVGIG (reference sequence). The ends were cut back, 4 bases at V and 4 bases at J, with 21 bases in the middle. This CDR3 is built from 16 residues.